The next 10 T cell receptor beta chains were all read from a single sample in a study of shared clonotypes between healthy human individuals. As defined, naive CD8 cells were CD45RO-negative and positively selected for CCR7, with terminally differentiated effector memory CD45RA+ cells excluded. The repertoire was sequenced with immunoSEQ multiplex PCR; TCRdb's copy has only in-frame clones and lacks some. The repertoire holds under 1 million clones, with 80% to 95% as singletons. The sequencing sample was made of naive CD8+ T cells sorted from blood. The receptors were sampled from a man aged 25 to 45 in good health.

This chain links TRBV11-2 with TRBJ2-3; TRBD2 matches at 9 bases. The CDR3 is 18 residues long. Germline trimming cut 1 base from V and 1 base from J; bases unmatched to any gene: 9. In germline, CDR1 is SGHAT, CDR2 FQNNGV. The CDR3 bases are TGTGCCAGCAGCTTAGGTCCAGCGGGAGGATTCGGCACAGATACGCAGTATTTT. As protein: CASSLGPAGGFGTDTQYF.

The chain has TRBV4-1 and TRBJ2-7; TRBD2 agrees at 9 bases. Per the germline V gene, CDR1 is MGHRA and CDR2 is YSYEKL. The CDR3 runs to 16 residues. V lost 5 bases, J lost 3 bases, and 11 bases stayed unmatched. In DNA, the CDR3 is TGCGCCAGCAGCTATAGGGCTAGCGGGGACCTCTACGAGCAGTACTTC. Protein sequence: CASSYRASGDLYEQYF.

On this clone itself: The same CDR3 is also encoded by other DNA sequences in this sample. The chain employs TRBV10-2 and TRBJ2-7; no clear D. Trimming removed 6 bases from V and 2 bases from J, with 8 bases in between. CDR1 is WSHSY, CDR2 SAAADI, per germline. This CDR3 is built from 12 residues. CDR3 in amino acids: CASSESPYEQYF. CDR3 bases: TGCGCCAGCAGCGAAAGCCCCTACGAGCAGTACTTC.

This chain uses TRBV21-1 with TRBJ1-1; the table assigns TRBD1, which was not confirmed against the DNA. TRBV21-1 counts as a pseudogene. This CDR3 spans 13 amino acids. The CDR3 DNA reads as TGTGCCAGCAGCAACAGACAAAGCACTGAAGCTTTCTTT. This sequence encodes CASSNRQSTEAFF.

The chain uses TRBV30 and TRBJ2-7, with TRBD1 identical over 7 bases. The germline gives CDR1 GTSNPN, CDR2 SVGIG (reference sequence). CDR3 length equals 14 residues. V was pared by 2 bases and J by 4 bases, with 8 bases of the junction left unmatched. The CDR3 here is CAWSLRQGWYEQYF. The CDR3 bases are TGTGCCTGGAGTTTACGACAGGGTTGGTACGAGCAGTACTTC.

This clone was seen once. The genes are TRBV7-6 and TRBJ2-5; 8 bases line up with TRBD1. J was trimmed by 4 bases and V by 3 bases; bases with no gene match: 4. CDR1 and CDR2 from the germline V gene are SGHVS and FNYEAQ. This CDR3 contains 14 residues. The DNA for the CDR3 is TGTGCCAGCAGCTTCAGGGGGCTAGGAGAGACCCAGTACTTC. This codes for CASSFRGLGETQYF.

The J gene is TRBJ2-2, the V gene TRBV4-3; TRBD1 matches 8 bases. The CDR3 runs to 16 residues. The ends lost 4 bases at V and 0 bases at J; junction bases unmatched: 4. The germline V gene has CDR1 LGHNA and CDR2 YSLEER. The CDR3 bases are TGCGCCAGCAGCCCTGCAGGGGGCACGAACACCGGGGAGCTGTTTTTT. It is translated as CASSPAGGTNTGELFF.

This rearrangement joins TRBV6-4 to TRBJ2-1; 8 nucleotides match TRBD2. CDR3 length equals 16 residues. CDR1 is MRHNA, CDR2 SNTAGT, per germline. Trimming at V came to 0 bases and at J to 8 bases, leaving 9 bases not matched to a gene. The CDR3 protein is CASSDSKGGRKDEQFF. CDR3 coding DNA: TGTGCCAGCAGTGACTCGAAAGGCGGGAGGAAGGATGAGCAGTTCTTC.

V is TRBV29-1 and J is TRBJ2-7, with 9 bases that match TRBD2. The J segment lost 4 bases and the V segment lost 0 bases, leaving 7 bases of the junction unmatched. The germline V gene has CDR1 SQVTM and CDR2 ANQGSEA. The CDR3 runs 15 residues. In DNA form, the CDR3 reads TGCAGCGTTGAAGACCGTAGCGGGAGTGAATACGAGCAGTACTTC. Encoded protein: CSVEDRSGSEYEQYF.

The genes are TRBV5-1 and TRBJ2-3; TRBD2 agrees at 11 bases. The V segment lost 3 bases and the J segment 5 bases; nucleotides outside the gene matches: 5. The CDR3 has 15 residues. Germline CDR1 and CDR2: SGHRS and YFSETQ. The CDR3 loop is CASSYSGRAVDTQYF. For the CDR3, the DNA is TGCGCCAGCAGCTATAGCGGGAGGGCCGTAGATACGCAGTATTTT.